This T cell receptor (beta chain) was captured by sequencing in a study of blood T cell repertoires in COVID-19. Across the study: COVID-19 samples from acute and convalescent phases originated in the United States, Italy and Spain. The analysed material was cDNA or gDNA that came from T cells, B-cell-depleted T cells, or PBMCs.

Trimming removed 6 bases at V and 8 bases at J, with 20 bases between. This CDR3 is 15 amino acids long. Germline assignment: CDR1 SNHLY and CDR2 FYNNEI. Source study methods: Using reference gene primer amplification, nucleated cell counts were estimated. Measured with immunoSEQ multiplex PCR; TCRdb has only the in-frame clones, and not every one. V and J calls and clone size follow that table, whereas D and trimming were derived from the DNA. The sample lists around 40,000 clones, more than 80% occurring once. The chain employs TRBV2 and TRBJ2-1; TRBD1 might be the D (6 bases). The TCR sequence derives from a man younger than 45 with active or convalescent COVID-19. Sequencing used peripheral blood. In DNA form, the CDR3 reads TGTGCCAGCAGCCTTAACACAGGGTCGAGCGATGAGCAGTTCTTC. This translates into CASSLNTGSSDEQFF.